This T cell receptor (beta chain) emerged from a study of T-cell memory formation after mild COVID-19. This clonotype was seen only a few times. The length of the CDR3 is 14 residues. V lost 5 bases and J lost 2; bases outside the gene matches: 5. TCRdb re-called the 5' RACE reads with MiXCR, one entry per CDR3 protein. Seen here are over 12,000 distinct CDR3 sequences, about 22% observed once, and the top ten hold about 57%. This receptor was obtained from a man aged 18 to 35 who had mild COVID-19 (a few samples of this study predate the infection). Cell type and time point are not known. Sequenced: PBMCs or a T cell subset sorted from them (not recorded which). This chain connects TRBV12-3 or TRBV12-4 to TRBJ2-7; 8 bases fit TRBD1. The CDR3 spells CASSPRQGPYEQYF. Written as DNA, the CDR3 is TGTGCCAGCAGTCCTCGACAGGGGCCCTACGAGCAGTACTTC.